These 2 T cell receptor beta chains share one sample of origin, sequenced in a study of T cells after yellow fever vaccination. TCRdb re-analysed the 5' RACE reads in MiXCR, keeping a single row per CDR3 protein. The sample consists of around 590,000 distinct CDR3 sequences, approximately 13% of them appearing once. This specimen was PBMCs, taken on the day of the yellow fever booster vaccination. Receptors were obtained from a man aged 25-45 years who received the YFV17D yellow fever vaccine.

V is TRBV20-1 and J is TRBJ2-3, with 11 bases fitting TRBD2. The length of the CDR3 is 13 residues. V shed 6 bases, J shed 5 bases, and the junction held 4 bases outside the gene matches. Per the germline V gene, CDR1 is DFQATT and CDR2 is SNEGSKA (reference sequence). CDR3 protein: CSADGLAGDTQYF. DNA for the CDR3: TGCAGTGCCGACGGACTAGCGGGAGATACGCAGTATTTT.

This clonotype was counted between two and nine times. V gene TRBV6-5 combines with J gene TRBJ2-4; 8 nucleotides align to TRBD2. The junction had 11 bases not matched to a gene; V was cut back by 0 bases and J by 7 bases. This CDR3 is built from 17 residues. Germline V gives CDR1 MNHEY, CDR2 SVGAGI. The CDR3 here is CASSYSAGPGLGNIQYF. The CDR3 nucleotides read TGTGCCAGCAGTTACTCGGCTGGTCCGGGACTAGGGAACATTCAGTACTTC.